This TCR beta chain comes out of a study of metastatic and nonmetastatic thyroid tumors. Study-level background: The comparison covered peripheral blood and tumor or nodule tissue in malignant and benign thyroid patients. Study-wide results and caveats: The reported finding was significantly higher TCR beta diversity in malignant thyroid tumors relative to benign nodules, in blood and tumor.

Original processing notes: Using the CDR3 differences seen across clinicopathological groups, the authors built a distant-metastasis classifier for papillary thyroid cancer, which was meant to discriminate distant-metastatic patients. TCRdb called clones again from the PCR reads with MiXCR. The authors' filters were not applied to this entry. The sample carries 5,500 to 6,000 clones, about 25% recorded once. There were no patients who had received any treatment before thyroid surgery. This clone was observed a handful of times. Its target is not known. V lost 6 bases to trimming and J lost 2 bases, with 4 bases between them. The CDR3 runs 12 residues. Germline lookup yields CDR1 SNHLY and CDR2 FYNNEI.

The receptor comes from a male donor with papillary thyroid cancer or a benign thyroid nodule (not recorded which). Some clones in this sample may be carry-over from other donors' samples. The sequencing sample was made of adjacent normal tissue. The chain uses TRBV2 and TRBJ2-2; no firm D call. CDR3 residues: CASSRNTGELFF. CDR3 sequence (DNA): TGTGCCAGCAGCAGAAACACCGGGGAGCTGTTTTTT. The full variable domain, in which reference TRBV2 and TRBJ2-2 provide the parts outside the CDR3, is EPEVTQTPSHQVTQMGQEVILRCVPISNHLYFYWYRQILGQKVEFLVSFYNNEISEKSEIFDDQFSVERPDGSNFTLKIRSTKLEDSAMYFCASSRNTGELFFGEGSRLTVL.